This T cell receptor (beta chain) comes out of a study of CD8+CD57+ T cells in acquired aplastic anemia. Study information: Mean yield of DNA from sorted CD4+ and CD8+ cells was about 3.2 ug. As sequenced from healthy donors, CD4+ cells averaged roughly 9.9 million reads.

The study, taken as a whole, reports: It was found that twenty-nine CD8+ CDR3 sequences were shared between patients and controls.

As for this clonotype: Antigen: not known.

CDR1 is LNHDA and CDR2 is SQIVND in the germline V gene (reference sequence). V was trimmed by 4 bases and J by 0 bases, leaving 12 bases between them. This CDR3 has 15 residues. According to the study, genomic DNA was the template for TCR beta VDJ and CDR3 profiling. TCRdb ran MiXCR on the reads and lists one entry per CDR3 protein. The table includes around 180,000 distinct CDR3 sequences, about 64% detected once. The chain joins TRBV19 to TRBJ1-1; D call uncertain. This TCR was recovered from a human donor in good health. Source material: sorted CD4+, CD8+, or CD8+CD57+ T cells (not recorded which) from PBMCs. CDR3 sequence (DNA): TGTGCCAGTAGTAGGGAGAATTTGATGAACACTGAAGCTTTCTTT. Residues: CASSRENLMNTEAFF.